This T cell receptor beta chain was identified in a study of blood T cell repertoires in COVID-19. Study-wide context: T cells, B-cell-depleted T cells, or PBMCs provided the cDNA or gDNA that served as material.

The V gene lost 7 bases and the J gene lost 3 bases, with 15 bases spanning the gap. Germline loops: CDR1 LNHDA, CDR2 SQIVND (reference sequence). CDR3 length equals 14 residues. Method: immunoSEQ multiplex PCR; TCRdb's copy keeps in-frame clones and lacks some. The table has a few hundred thousand clones, approximately 89% seen once. The receptor was derived from a woman younger than 45 who had recovered from COVID-19. This sequence joins TRBV19 and TRBJ1-1; D perhaps matches TRBD1 (6 bases). The sequencing input was PBMCs or T cells enriched from blood (not recorded which). CDR3 sequence (DNA): TGTGCCAGTACAGGCCGGAGGACAGACACTGAAGCTTTCTTT. Encoded protein: CASTGRRTDTEAFF.